This T cell receptor beta chain was observed in a study of T cells in Graves' hyperthyroidism and ophthalmopathy. Study information: Blood was drawn when the patient was first diagnosed and still untreated.

When ophthalmopathy did not progress within 18 months, Graves' hyperthyroidism was considered stable. Patients aged 18 to 65 had newly diagnosed hyperthyroidism of under 2 months' duration. Orbital computed tomography and thyroid ultrasound, together with serum TRAb and thyroxine and clinical symptoms, were used for diagnoses. This clonotype occurred a few times. The CDR3 regions of TCR beta were amplified from RNA transcripts. First-round RT-PCR of the TCR CDR3 relied on the HTBI primer set. TCRdb fed the multiplex PCR reads into MiXCR, producing one record per CDR3 protein. The sample has more than 450,000 distinct CDR3 sequences, roughly 15% seen once. V lost 2 bases and J lost 7, with 18 bases in between. The CDR3 is 16 amino acids. Germline CDR1 is MDHEN and CDR2 is SYDVKM.

The V call is TRBV28, the J call TRBJ1-5, with D maybe TRBD1 (5 bases). The sample comprised blood. The TCR sequence derives from a woman between 40 and 55 years old with Graves' hyperthyroidism. This CDR3 reads CASSLARGGLGQPQHF. CDR3 coding DNA: TGTGCCAGCAGTTTAGCGCGGGGGGGGTTAGGGCAGCCCCAGCATTTT.